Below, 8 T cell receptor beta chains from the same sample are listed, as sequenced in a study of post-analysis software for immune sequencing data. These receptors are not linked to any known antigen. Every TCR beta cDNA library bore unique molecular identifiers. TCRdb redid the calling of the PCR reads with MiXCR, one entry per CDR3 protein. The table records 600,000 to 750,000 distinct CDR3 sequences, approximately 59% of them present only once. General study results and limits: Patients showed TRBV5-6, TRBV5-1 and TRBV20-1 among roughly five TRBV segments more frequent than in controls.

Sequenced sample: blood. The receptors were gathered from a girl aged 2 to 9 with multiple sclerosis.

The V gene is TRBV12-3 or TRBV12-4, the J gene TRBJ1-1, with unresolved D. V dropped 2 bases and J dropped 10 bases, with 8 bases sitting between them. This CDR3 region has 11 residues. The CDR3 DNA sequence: TGTGCCAGCAGTTTACAGTCAGTAGCTTTCTTT. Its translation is CASSLQSVAFF.

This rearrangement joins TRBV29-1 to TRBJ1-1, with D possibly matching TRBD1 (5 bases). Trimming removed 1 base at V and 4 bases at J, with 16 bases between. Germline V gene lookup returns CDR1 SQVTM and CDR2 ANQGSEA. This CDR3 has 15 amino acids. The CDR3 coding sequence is TGCAGCGTTGAAGTTCTTGCGGGGGTGAGCACTGAAGCTTTCTTT. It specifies CSVEVLAGVSTEAFF.

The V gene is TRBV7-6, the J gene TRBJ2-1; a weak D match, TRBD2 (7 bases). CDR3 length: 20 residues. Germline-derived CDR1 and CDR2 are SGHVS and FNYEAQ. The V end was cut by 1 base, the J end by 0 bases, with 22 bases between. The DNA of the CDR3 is TGTGCCAGCAGCTTAGGCGGCGGGGGCCCGACCCTGAGCTCCTACAATGAGCAGTTCTTC. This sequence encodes CASSLGGGGPTLSSYNEQFF.

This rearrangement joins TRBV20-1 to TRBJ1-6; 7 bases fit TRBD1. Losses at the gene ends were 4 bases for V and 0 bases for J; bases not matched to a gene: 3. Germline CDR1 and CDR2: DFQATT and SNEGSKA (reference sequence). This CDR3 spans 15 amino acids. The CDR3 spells CSAKQGSSYNSPLHF. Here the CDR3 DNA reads TGCAGTGCTAAACAGGGGAGCTCCTATAATTCACCCCTCCACTTT.

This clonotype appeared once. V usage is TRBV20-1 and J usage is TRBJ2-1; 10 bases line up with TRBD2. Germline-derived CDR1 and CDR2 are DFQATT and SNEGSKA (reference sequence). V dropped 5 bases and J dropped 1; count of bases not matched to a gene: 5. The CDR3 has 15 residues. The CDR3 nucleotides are TGCAGTGCTTCCGGGACTAGCGCGTCCTACAATGAGCAGTTCTTC. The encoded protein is CSASGTSASYNEQFF.

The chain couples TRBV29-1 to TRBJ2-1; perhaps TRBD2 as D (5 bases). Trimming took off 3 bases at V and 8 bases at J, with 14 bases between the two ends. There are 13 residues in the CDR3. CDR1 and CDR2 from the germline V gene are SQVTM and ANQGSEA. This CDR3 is CSVDWRVGDEQFF. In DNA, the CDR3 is TGCAGCGTTGATTGGCGGGTTGGGGATGAGCAGTTCTTC.

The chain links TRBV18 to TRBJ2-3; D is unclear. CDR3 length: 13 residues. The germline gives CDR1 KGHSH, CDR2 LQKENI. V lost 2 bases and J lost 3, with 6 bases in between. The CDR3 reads CASSPSETDTQYF. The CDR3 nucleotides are TGTGCCAGCTCACCAAGCGAGACAGATACGCAGTATTTT.

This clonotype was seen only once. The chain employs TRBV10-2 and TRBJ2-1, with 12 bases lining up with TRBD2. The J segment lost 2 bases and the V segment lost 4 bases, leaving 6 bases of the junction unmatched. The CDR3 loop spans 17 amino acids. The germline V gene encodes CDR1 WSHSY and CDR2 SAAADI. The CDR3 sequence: CASSGRLAGEPYNEQFF. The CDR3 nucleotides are TGCGCCAGCAGTGGTCGACTAGCGGGGGAGCCCTACAATGAGCAGTTCTTC.